This TCR beta chain was identified in a study of CD8 T cells in ankylosing spondylitis. Points from the study as a whole: The clones that were linked to disease were reported to be significantly enriched in matched synovial fluid samples from ankylosing spondylitis patients. There was a TCR beta motif, made of eight highly homologous variants, that appeared characteristic of ankylosing spondylitis blood. Previous work reported some of these motif variants in the synovial fluid and blood of reactive arthritis.

Per germline, CDR1 MDHEN and CDR2 SYDVKM. This CDR3 spans 11 amino acids. Trimming removed 6 bases at V and 8 bases at J, with 7 bases between. Notes on this clonotype: Its target is unknown.

It was by quantitative 5'-RACE with molecular barcodes that TCR beta libraries were made. TCRdb fed the 5' RACE reads into MiXCR, producing one record per CDR3 protein. Here the sample spans about 360,000 distinct CDR3 sequences, over 12% being singletons. Material: blood, either unsorted or a sorted T cell fraction (not recorded which). The chain uses TRBV28 and TRBJ1-4; D remains ambiguous. The receptor was isolated from a male donor with ankylosing spondylitis or in good health (not recorded which). The CDR3 protein is CASRLEEKLFF. CDR3 DNA: TGTGCCAGCAGACTTGAAGAAAAACTGTTTTTT. The full variable domain, in which reference TRBV28 and TRBJ1-4 provide the parts outside the CDR3, is DVKVTQSSRYLVKRTGEKVFLECVQDMDHENMFWYRQDPGLGLRLIYFSYDVKMKEKGDIPEGYSVSREKKERFSLILESASTNQTSMYLCASRLEEKLFFGSGTQLSVL.